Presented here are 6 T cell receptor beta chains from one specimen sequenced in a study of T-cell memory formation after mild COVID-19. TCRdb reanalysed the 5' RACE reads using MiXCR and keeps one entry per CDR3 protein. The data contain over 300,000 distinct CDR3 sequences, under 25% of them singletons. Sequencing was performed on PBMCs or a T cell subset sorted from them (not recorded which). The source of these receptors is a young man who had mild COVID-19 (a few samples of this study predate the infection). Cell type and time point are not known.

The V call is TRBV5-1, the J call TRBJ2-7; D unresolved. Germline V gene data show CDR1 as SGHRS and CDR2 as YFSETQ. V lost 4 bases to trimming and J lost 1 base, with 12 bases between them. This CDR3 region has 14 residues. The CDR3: CASSPSDGSYEQYV. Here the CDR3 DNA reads TGCGCCAGCAGCCCGTCGGACGGATCCTACGAGCAGTACGTC.

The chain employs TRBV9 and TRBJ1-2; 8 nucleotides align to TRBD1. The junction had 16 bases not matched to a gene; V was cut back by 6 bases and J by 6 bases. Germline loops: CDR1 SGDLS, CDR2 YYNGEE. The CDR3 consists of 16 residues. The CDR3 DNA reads TGTGCCAGCACCGCCCCCGGAACGCAGGGGGCGCATGGCTACACCTTC. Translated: CASTAPGTQGAHGYTF.

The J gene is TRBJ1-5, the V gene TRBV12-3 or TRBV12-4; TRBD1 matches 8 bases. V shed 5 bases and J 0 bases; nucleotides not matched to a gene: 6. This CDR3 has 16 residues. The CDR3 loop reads CASSQGQVNSNQPQHF. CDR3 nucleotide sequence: TGTGCCAGCAGTCAGGGACAGGTAAATAGCAATCAGCCCCAGCATTTT.

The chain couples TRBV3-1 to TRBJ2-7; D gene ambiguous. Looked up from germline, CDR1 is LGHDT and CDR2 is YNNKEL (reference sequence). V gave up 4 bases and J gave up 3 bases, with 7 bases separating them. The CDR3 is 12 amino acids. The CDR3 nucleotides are TGTGCCAGCAGCCCAACCTACTACGAGCAGTACGTC. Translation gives CASSPTYYEQYV.

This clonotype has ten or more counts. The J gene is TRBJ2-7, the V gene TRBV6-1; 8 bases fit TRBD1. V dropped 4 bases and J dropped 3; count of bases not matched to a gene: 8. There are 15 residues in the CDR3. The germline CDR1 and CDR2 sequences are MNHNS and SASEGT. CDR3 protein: CASSGNRGTVYEQYF. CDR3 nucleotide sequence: TGTGCCAGCAGTGGTAACAGGGGGACCGTCTACGAGCAGTACTTC.

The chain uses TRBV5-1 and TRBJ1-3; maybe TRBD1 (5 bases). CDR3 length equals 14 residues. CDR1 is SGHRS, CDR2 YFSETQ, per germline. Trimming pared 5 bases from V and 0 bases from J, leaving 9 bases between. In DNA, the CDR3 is TGCGCCAGCAGAACAGGCACCTCTGGAAACACCATATATTTT. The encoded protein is CASRTGTSGNTIYF.